Listed below are T cell receptor beta chains from one sample, sequenced in a study of regulatory T cells in long-lasting Graves disease. TCRdb fed the multiplex PCR reads into MiXCR, producing one record per CDR3 protein. The top ten clones hold around 21% of a sample with 380,000 or so distinct CDR3 sequences, about a sixth of them seen once. These same records also appear under a second study, on T cells in Graves' hyperthyroidism and ophthalmopathy.

The sample consisted of peripheral blood mononuclear cells (PBMCs), taken at new diagnosis, from a patient treated with antithyroid drugs. Every receptor here comes from a woman between 18 and 30 years old with Graves disease. The CDR3 runs from the conserved cysteine through the conserved F or W. A D gene is named only where the DNA matches it firmly. Some rows have no size entry. The others give once, few or many, or a class for an expanded clone.

D gene | J gene | V gene | clone size | CDR3 DNA | CDR3 protein
. | TRBJ2-1 | TRBV7-9 | many | TGTGCCAGCAGGGACGGAGCATACAATGAGCAGTTCTTC | CASRDGAYNEQFF
. | TRBJ2-7 | TRBV9 | many | TGTGCCAGCAGCGTAGCGGGCAGGGATTACGAGCAGTACTTC | CASSVAGRDYEQYF
TRBD1 | TRBJ1-1 | TRBV5-1 | many | TGTGCCAGCAGCTTGGGACAGCCGAACACTGAAGCTTTCTTT | CASSLGQPNTEAFF
. | TRBJ2-3 | TRBV29-1 | many | TGCAGCGTTGGAGGAGGGGTGGATACGCAGTATTTT | CSVGGGVDTQYF
. | TRBJ2-7 | TRBV3-1 | many | TGTGCCAGCAGCCACGCAGGGTGGGACGAGCAGTACTTC | CASSHAGWDEQYF
TRBD1 | TRBJ2-7 | TRBV5-1 | many | TGCGCCAGCAGCTTAGGGACAGCCCCGACAACGTACGAGCAGTACTTC | CASSLGTAPTTYEQYF
. | TRBJ2-1 | TRBV28 | many | TGTGCCAGCAGTTTATGGCAGGGGCTTGGCCCAGACAATGAGCAGTTCTTC | CASSLWQGLGPDNEQFF
. | TRBJ1-5 | TRBV19 | . | TGTGCCAGTAGTATCCAGAATAGCAATCAGCCCCAGCATTTT | CASSIQNSNQPQHF
. | TRBJ2-3 | TRBV5-4 | many | TGTGCCAGCAGCGACCGAATGGTGCGCACAGATACGCAGTATTTT | CASSDRMVRTDTQYF
. | TRBJ1-3 | TRBV30 | few | TGTGCCTGGAGTCTGAAGATACAGCTTTCTGGAAACACCATATATTTT | CAWSLKIQLSGNTIYF
. | TRBJ1-1 | TRBV27 | many | TGTGCCAGCAGTTTGAGACAGGCCATGAACACTGAAGCTTTCTTT | CASSLRQAMNTEAFF
TRBD1 | TRBJ1-2 | TRBV6-1 | many | TGTGCCAGCAGGACAGGGATTAACTATGGCTACACCTTC | CASRTGINYGYTF
TRBD1 | TRBJ1-4 | TRBV2 | many | TGTGCCGGGAGCCGGGACAGGGGTAATGAAAAACTGTTTTTT | CAGSRDRGNEKLFF
. | TRBJ1-2 | TRBV6-2/TRBV6-3 | . | TGTGCCAGCGAAAAGGCAGGGGCGGGTGGCTACACCTTC | CASEKAGAGGYTF
. | TRBJ2-7 | TRBV9 | many | TGTGCCAGCAGCGCCCAAGCGGGTAGTGCATACGAGCAGTACTTC | CASSAQAGSAYEQYF
TRBD2 | TRBJ2-3 | TRBV20-1 | few | TGCAGTGCTAGTAAGATGCTAGCGGGGGACACAGATACGCAGTATTTT | CSASKMLAGDTDTQYF